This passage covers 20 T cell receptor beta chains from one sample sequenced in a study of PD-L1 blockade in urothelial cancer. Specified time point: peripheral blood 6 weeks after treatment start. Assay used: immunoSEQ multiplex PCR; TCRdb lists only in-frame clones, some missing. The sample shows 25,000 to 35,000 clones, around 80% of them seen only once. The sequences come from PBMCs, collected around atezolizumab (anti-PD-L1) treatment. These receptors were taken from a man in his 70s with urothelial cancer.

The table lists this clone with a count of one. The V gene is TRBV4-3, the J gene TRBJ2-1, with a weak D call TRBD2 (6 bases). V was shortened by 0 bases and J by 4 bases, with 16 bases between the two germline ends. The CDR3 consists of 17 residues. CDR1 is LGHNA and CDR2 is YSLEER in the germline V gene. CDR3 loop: CASSQDKASGVYNEQFF. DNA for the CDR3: TGCGCCAGCAGCCAAGATAAGGCTTCGGGGGTTTACAATGAGCAGTTCTTC.

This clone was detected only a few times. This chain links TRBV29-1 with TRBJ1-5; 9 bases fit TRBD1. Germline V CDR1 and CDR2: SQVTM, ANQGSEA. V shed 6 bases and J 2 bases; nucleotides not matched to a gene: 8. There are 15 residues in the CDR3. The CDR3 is CSVVQGAAGNQPQHF. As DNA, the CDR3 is TGCAGCGTGGTACAGGGGGCTGCGGGCAATCAGCCCCAGCATTTT. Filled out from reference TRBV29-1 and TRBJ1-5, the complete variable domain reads SAVISQKPSRDICQRGTSLTIQCQVDSQVTMMFWYRQQPGQSLTLIATANQGSEATYESGFVIDKFPISRPNLTFSTLTVSNMSPEDSSIYLCSVVQGAAGNQPQHFGDGTRLSIL.

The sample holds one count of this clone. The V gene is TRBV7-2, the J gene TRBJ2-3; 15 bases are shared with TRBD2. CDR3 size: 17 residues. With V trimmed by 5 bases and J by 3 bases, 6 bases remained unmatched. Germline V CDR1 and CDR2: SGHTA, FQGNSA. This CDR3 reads CASSRGLAGGQTDTQYF. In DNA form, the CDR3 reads TGTGCCAGCAGCAGAGGACTAGCGGGGGGGCAGACAGATACGCAGTATTTT.

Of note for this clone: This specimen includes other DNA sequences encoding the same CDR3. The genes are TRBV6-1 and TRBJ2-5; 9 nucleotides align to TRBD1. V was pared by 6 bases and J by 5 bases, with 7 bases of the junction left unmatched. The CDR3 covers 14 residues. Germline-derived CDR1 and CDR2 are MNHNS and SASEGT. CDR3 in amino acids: CASRWTGVSETQYF. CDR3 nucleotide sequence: TGTGCCAGCAGATGGACAGGGGTGAGCGAGACCCAGTACTTC.

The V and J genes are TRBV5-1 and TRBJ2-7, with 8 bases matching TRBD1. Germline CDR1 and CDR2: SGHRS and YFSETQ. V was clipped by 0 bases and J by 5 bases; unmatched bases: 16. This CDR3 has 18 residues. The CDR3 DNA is TGCGCCAGCAGCTTGGGTCCGGCGTCGGACAGGGCGTCGAACGAGCAGTACTTC. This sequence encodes CASSLGPASDRASNEQYF.

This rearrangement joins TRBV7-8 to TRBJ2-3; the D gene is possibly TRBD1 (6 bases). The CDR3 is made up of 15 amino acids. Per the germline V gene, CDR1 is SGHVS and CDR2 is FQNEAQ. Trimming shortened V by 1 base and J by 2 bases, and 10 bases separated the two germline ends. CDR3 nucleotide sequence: TGTGCCAGCAGCTTAGGGCAGGGGATCACAGATACGCAGTATTTT. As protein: CASSLGQGITDTQYF.

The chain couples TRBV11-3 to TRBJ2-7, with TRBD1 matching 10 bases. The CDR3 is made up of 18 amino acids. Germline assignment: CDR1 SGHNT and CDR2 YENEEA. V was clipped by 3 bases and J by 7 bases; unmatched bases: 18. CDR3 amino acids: CASSLGPGQGLLADEQYF. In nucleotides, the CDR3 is TGTGCCAGCAGCTTGGGCCCGGGACAGGGGCTTTTAGCGGATGAGCAGTACTTC.

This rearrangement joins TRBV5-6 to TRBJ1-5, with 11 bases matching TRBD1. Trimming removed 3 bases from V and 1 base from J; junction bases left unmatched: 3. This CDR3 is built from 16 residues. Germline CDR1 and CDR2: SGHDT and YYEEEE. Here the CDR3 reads CASSWTGGPSNQPQHF. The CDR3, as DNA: TGTGCCAGCAGCTGGACAGGGGGCCCCAGCAATCAGCCCCAGCATTTT.

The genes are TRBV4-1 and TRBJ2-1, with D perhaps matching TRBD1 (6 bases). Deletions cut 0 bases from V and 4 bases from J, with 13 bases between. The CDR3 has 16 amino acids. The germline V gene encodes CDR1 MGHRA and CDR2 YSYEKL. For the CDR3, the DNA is TGCGCCAGCAGCCAAGATGCCAGGGGCTCATACAATGAGCAGTTCTTC. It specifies CASSQDARGSYNEQFF.

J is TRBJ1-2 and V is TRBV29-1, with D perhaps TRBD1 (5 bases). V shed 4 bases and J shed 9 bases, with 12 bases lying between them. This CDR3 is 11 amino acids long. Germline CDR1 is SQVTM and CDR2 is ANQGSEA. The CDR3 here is CSVVEGESYTF. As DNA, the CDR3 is TGCAGCGTTGTTGAAGGGGAAAGCTACACCTTC. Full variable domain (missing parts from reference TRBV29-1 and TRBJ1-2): SAVISQKPSRDICQRGTSLTIQCQVDSQVTMMFWYRQQPGQSLTLIATANQGSEATYESGFVIDKFPISRPNLTFSTLTVSNMSPEDSSIYLCSVVEGESYTFGSGTRLTVV.

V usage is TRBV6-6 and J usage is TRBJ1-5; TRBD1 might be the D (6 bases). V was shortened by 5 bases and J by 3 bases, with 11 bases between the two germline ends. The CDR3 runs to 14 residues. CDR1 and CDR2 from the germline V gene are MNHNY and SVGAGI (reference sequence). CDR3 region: CASSGTGPNQPQHF. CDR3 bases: TGTGCCAGCAGTGGCACAGGGCCCAATCAGCCCCAGCATTTT.

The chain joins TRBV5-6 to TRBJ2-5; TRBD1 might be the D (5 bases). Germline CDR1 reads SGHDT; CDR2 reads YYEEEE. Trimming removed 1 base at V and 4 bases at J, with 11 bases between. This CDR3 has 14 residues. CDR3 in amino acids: CASSLWGRVETQYF. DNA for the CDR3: TGTGCCAGCAGCTTGTGGGGCCGGGTAGAGACCCAGTACTTC.

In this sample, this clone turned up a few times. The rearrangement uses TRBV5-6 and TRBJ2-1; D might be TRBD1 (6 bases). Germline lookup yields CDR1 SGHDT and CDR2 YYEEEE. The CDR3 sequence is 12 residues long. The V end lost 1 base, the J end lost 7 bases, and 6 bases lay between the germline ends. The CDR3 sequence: CASSLTGNEQFF. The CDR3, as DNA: TGTGCCAGCAGCTTGACAGGGAATGAGCAGTTCTTC.

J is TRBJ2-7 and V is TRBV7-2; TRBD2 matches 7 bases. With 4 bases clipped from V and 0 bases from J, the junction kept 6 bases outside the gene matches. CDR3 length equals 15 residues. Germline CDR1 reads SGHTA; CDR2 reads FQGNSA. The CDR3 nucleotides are TGTGCCAGCAGCTCGGTAGCGGGTTACTCCTACGAGCAGTACTTC. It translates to CASSSVAGYSYEQYF.

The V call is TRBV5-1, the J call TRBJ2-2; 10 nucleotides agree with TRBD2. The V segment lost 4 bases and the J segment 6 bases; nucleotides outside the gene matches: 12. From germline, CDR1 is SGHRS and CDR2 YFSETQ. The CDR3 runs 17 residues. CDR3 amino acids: CASSPTAGLARSGELFF. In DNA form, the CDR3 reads TGCGCCAGCAGCCCGACCGCGGGACTAGCGCGATCCGGGGAGCTGTTTTTT. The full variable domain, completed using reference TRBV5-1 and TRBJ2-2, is KAGVTQTPRYLIKTRGQQVTLSCSPISGHRSVSWYQQTPGQGLQFLFEYFSETQRNKGNFPGRFSGRQFSNSRSEMNVSTLELGDSALYLCASSPTAGLARSGELFFGEGSRLTVL.

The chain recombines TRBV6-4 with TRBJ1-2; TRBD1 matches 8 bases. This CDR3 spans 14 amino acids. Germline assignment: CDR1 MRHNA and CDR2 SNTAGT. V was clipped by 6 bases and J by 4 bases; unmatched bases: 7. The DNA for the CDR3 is TGTGCCAGCAGCTCCGGACAGGGCTTCTATGGCTACACCTTC. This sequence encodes CASSSGQGFYGYTF.

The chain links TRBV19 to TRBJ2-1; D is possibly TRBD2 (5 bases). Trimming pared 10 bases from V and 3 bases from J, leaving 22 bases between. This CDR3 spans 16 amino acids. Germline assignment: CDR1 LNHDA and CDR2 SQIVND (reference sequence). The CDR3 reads CATTATREVGYNEQFF. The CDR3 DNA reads TGTGCCACCACAGCCACGAGGGAAGTGGGCTACAATGAGCAGTTCTTC.

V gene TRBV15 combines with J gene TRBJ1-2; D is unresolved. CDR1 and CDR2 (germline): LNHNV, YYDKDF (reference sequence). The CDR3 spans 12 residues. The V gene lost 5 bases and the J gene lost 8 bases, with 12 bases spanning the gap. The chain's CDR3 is CATSPGRRGYTF. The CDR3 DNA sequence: TGTGCCACCAGCCCCGGGAGGCGAGGCTACACCTTC. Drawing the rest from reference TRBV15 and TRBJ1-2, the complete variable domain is DAMVIQNPRYQVTQFGKPVTLSCSQTLNHNVMYWYQQKSSQAPKLLFHYYDKDFNNEADTPDNFQSRRPNTSFCFLDIRSPGLGDTAMYLCATSPGRRGYTFGSGTRLTVV.

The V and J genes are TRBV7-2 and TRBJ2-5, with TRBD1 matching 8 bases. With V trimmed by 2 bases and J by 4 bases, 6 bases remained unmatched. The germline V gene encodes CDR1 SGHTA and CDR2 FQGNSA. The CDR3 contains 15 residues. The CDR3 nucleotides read TGTGCCAGCAGCTTACGACAGGGGAAGCGAGAGACCCAGTACTTC. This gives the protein CASSLRQGKRETQYF.

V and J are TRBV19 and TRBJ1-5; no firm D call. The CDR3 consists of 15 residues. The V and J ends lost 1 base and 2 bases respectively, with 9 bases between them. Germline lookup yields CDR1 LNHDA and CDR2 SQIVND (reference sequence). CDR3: CASSIAVNGNQPQHF. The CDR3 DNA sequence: TGTGCCAGTAGTATAGCCGTTAATGGCAATCAGCCCCAGCATTTT.